The 17 T cell receptor beta chains below all came from one sample that was sequenced in a study of cytomegalovirus exposure and HLA in healthy donors. The PCR contained 60 Vbeta and 13 Jbeta primers. The repertoire was sequenced with immunoSEQ multiplex PCR; TCRdb's copy has only in-frame clones and lacks some. The sample holds over 100,000 clones, 76% seen once. Sequenced input: PBMCs. All receptors come from a female donor in good health and CMV-seropositive.

The V gene is TRBV6-1, the J gene TRBJ2-7; a weak D match, TRBD2 (6 bases). The CDR3 length is 15 residues. Trimming removed 7 bases at V and 3 bases at J, with 19 bases between. CDR1 MNHNS and CDR2 SASEGT come from the germline V gene. CDR3: CASKAYREQNYEQYF. The CDR3, as DNA: TGTGCCAGCAAGGCCTACCGGGAGCAAAACTACGAGCAGTACTTC.

The chain couples TRBV4-1 to TRBJ2-1; 8 bases are a match to TRBD2. V was clipped by 2 bases and J by 8 bases; unmatched bases: 5. In germline, CDR1 is MGHRA, CDR2 YSYEKL. The CDR3 has 14 amino acids. The CDR3 is CASSQPGLGHEQFF. The CDR3 DNA follows: TGCGCCAGCAGCCAACCGGGACTAGGTCATGAGCAGTTCTTC.

This clone occurred once. V gene TRBV7-9 combines with J gene TRBJ2-5, with D perhaps TRBD2 (5 bases). Trimming took 5 bases from V and 5 from J, leaving 15 bases between them. The CDR3 totals 14 residues. From germline, CDR1 is SEHNR and CDR2 FQNEAQ (reference sequence). The CDR3 DNA is TGTGCCAGCAGCCGAGGGTCGGGTGGGGAGACCCAGTACTTC. This translates into CASSRGSGGETQYF.

V usage is TRBV15 and J usage is TRBJ1-6; the match to TRBD1 covers 9 bases. J gave up 4 bases and V 4 bases, and 8 bases lay outside the gene matches. In germline, CDR1 is LNHNV, CDR2 YYDKDF (reference sequence). The CDR3 consists of 17 residues. As DNA, the CDR3 is TGTGCCACCAGCATAAACAGCGGGACAGGGTATAATTCACCCCTCCACTTT. Its protein is CATSINSGTGYNSPLHF.

The V and J genes are TRBV2 and TRBJ2-2; perhaps TRBD2 as D (6 bases). Trimming shortened V by 5 bases and J by 5 bases, and 15 bases separated the two germline ends. The length of the CDR3 is 15 residues. In germline, CDR1 is SNHLY, CDR2 FYNNEI. The CDR3 DNA reads as TGTGCCAGCAGTATCCCGGGACTGGGGACCGGGGAGCTGTTTTTT. Translating gives CASSIPGLGTGELFF.

This clone has more than one count but fewer than ten. The rearrangement links TRBV7-9 to TRBJ1-1, with 7 nucleotides matching TRBD1. Trimming at V came to 5 bases and at J to 5 bases, leaving 14 bases not matched to a gene. The CDR3 sequence is 16 residues long. Germline V CDR1 and CDR2: SEHNR, FQNEAQ (reference sequence). CDR3 nucleotides: TGTGCCAGCAGCCAACCCCGACAGGGAGTTTTAACTGAAGCTTTCTTT. Amino acids: CASSQPRQGVLTEAFF.

The gene calls are TRBV5-4 and TRBJ2-1; TRBD1 is a possible D gene (5 bases). From germline, CDR1 is SGHNT and CDR2 YYREEE (reference sequence). This CDR3 has 15 amino acids. V was pared by 2 bases and J by 5 bases, with 14 bases between. For the CDR3, the DNA is TGTGCCAGCAGCTTTGAAGGGGCGCTAAACAATGAGCAGTTCTTC. Protein: CASSFEGALNNEQFF. Together with reference TRBV5-4 and TRBJ2-1, the CDR3 gives the full variable domain: ETGVTQSPTHLIKTRGQQVTLRCSSQSGHNTVSWYQQALGQGPQFIFQYYREEENGRGNFPPRFSGLQFPNYSSELNVNALELDDSALYLCASSFEGALNNEQFFGPGTRLTVL.

This clone has just one count. The chain links TRBV29-1 to TRBJ2-7, with a possible D match to TRBD2 (5 bases). The CDR3 contains 11 residues. Germline assignment: CDR1 SQVTM and CDR2 ANQGSEA. V lost 2 bases and J 6 bases, leaving 8 bases between the germline ends. The CDR3 DNA reads TGCAGCGTTGAAACGGGGTCCGAGCAGTACTTC. This encodes CSVETGSEQYF.

CDR3 bases: TGTGCCAGCAGGGGGACAGGCCGAACCTACGAGCAGTACTTC. Amino acid sequence: CASRGTGRTYEQYF. The chain combines TRBV6-1 with TRBJ2-7; 8 bases fit TRBD1. CDR3 length: 14 amino acids. Looked up from germline, CDR1 is MNHNS and CDR2 is SASEGT. V was pared by 6 bases and J by 2 bases, with 6 bases of the junction left unmatched.

Concerning this clone: Germline and junction disagree at one end, which may indicate a read error. The chain is built from TRBV2 and TRBJ2-7, with 7 bases lining up with TRBD1. Germline lookup yields CDR1 SNHLY and CDR2 FYNNEI. This CDR3 spans 14 amino acids. The CDR3 protein is CASRGDSGSSEQYF. In nucleotides, the CDR3 is TGTGCCAGCAGGGGGGACAGTGGGTCCTCCGAGCAGTACTTC.

The V gene is TRBV7-3, the J gene TRBJ2-5; D possibly corresponds to TRBD2 (5 bases). The CDR3 runs to 14 residues. Germline lookup yields CDR1 SGHTA and CDR2 FQGTGA. Trimming took off 5 bases at V and 9 bases at J, with 19 bases between the two ends. This CDR3 reads CASSRGSGSHAQYF. CDR3 sequence (DNA): TGTGCCAGCAGCCGCGGTTCGGGGTCTCACGCCCAGTACTTC.

In this sample, this clone turned up a few times. The rearrangement joins TRBV5-4 to TRBJ2-5, with a weak D call TRBD2 (6 bases). The CDR3 is 14 residues long. V lost 1 base to trimming and J lost 3 bases, with 10 bases between them. Per germline, CDR1 SGHNT and CDR2 YYREEE (reference sequence). The CDR3: CASSLWGVEETQYF. In DNA form, the CDR3 reads TGTGCCAGCAGCTTGTGGGGGGTCGAAGAGACCCAGTACTTC.

The CDR3 bases are TGTGCCAGCTCATCCCAGAGCAATCAGCCCCAGCATTTT. Amino acids: CASSSQSNQPQHF. The chain combines TRBV18 with TRBJ1-5; D is ambiguous. The germline V and J ends were trimmed by 5 bases and 1 base, with 6 bases remaining between them. CDR1 and CDR2 (germline): KGHSH, LQKENI. CDR3 length equals 13 residues.

The chain has TRBV7-3 and TRBJ2-5, with 8 bases fitting TRBD1. Germline V CDR1 and CDR2: SGHTA, FQGTGA. Trimming cost V 5 bases and J 0 bases; bases outside gene matches: 2. This CDR3 is built from 14 residues. The CDR3 DNA reads TGTGCCAGCAGCCCGACAGGGGACCAAGAGACCCAGTACTTC. It specifies CASSPTGDQETQYF.

The rearrangement links TRBV19 to TRBJ1-1, with 7 bases that match TRBD1. CDR1 and CDR2 (germline): LNHDA, SQIVND (reference sequence). V trimming: 6 bases; J trimming: 0 bases; junction bases outside the gene matches: 10. The CDR3 runs to 16 residues. CDR3 residues: CASRQGLTYMNTEAFF. Written as DNA, the CDR3 is TGTGCCAGTAGACAGGGGCTGACATACATGAACACTGAAGCTTTCTTT.

The J gene is TRBJ1-5, the V gene TRBV5-1; D is ambiguous. Per germline, CDR1 SGHRS and CDR2 YFSETQ. The CDR3 runs to 17 residues. V dropped 4 bases and J dropped 3 bases, with 20 bases sitting between them. The CDR3 loop reads CASSPEVLGISNQPQHF. CDR3 sequence (DNA): TGCGCCAGCAGCCCGGAGGTTTTAGGTATATCCAATCAGCCCCAGCATTTT.

CDR3 region: CASRHRGVEQPQHF. The CDR3 DNA reads as TGTGCCAGCAGACATAGGGGTGTGGAGCAGCCCCAGCATTTT. The chain joins TRBV27 to TRBJ1-5; weak D call: TRBD1 (5 bases). CDR3 length equals 14 residues. Germline CDR1 is MNHEY and CDR2 is SMNVEV (reference sequence). The ends were cut back, 6 bases at V and 7 bases at J, with 16 bases in the middle.